This TCR beta chain comes out of a study of T cell responses to AZD1222 COVID-19 vaccine. General study findings and limits: Spike-specific TCR breadth rose after two AZD1222 doses, and depth rose as well. Repertoire sampling happened only post peak T cell response. There were mostly white British donors and more females than males, and clonal diversity was possibly underestimated. Nearly half of the spike-specific TCRs reportedly recognize variant regions that carry no mutations.

The CDR3 runs 11 residues. The V end was cut by 2 bases, the J end by 3 bases, with 2 bases between. Germline-derived CDR1 and CDR2 are MNHNS and SASEGT. Of note for this clone: As yet, its antigen is unknown.

Using immunoSEQ multiplex PCR, the repertoire was profiled, and TCRdb retains in-frame clones only, with some absent. The sample records tens of thousands of clones, approximately 80% being singletons. The chain has TRBV6-1 and TRBJ2-7; D unresolved. This receptor was identified in an adult in good health. The specimen comprised peripheral blood, sampled on day 0 of MenACWY control vaccination. CDR3 region: CASSEIYEQYF. The CDR3 region has the DNA TGTGCCAGCAGTGAAATCTACGAGCAGTACTTC.